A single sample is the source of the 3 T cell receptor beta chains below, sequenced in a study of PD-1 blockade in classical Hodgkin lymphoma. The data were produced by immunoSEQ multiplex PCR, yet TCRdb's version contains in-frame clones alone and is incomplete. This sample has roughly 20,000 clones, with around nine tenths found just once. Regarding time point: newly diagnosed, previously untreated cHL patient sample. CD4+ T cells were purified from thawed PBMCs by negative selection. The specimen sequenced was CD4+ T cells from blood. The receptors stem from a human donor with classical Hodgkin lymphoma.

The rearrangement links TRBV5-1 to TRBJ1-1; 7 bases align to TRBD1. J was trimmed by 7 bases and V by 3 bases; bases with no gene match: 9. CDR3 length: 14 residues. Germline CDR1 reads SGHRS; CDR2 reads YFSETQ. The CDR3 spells CASSSRDRVLEAFF. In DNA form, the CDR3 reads TGCGCCAGCAGCTCCCGAGACAGGGTCCTTGAAGCTTTCTTT.

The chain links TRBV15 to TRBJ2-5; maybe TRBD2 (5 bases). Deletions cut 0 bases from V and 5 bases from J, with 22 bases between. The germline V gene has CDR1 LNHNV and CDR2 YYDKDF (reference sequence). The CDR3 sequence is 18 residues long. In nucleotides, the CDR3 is TGTGCCACCAGCAGAGATCGGTCAGAGAGCGGAGGTGGGGAGACCCAGTACTTC. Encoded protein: CATSRDRSESGGGETQYF.

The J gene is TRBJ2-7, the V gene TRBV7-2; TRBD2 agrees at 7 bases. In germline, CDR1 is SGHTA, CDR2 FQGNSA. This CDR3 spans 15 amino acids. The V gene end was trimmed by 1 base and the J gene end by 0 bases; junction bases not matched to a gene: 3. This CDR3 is CASSLEWGGSYEQYF. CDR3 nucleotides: TGTGCCAGCAGCTTAGAGTGGGGGGGCTCCTACGAGCAGTACTTC.